These 31 T cell receptor beta chains originate from one sample sequenced in a study of chemoradiotherapy in HPV16-positive cancers. Measured with immunoSEQ multiplex PCR; TCRdb has only the in-frame clones, and not every one. The repertoire holds fewer than 20,000 clones, over 90% seen once, with roughly 13% in the top ten. This specimen was blood, taken from a patient who underwent chemoradiotherapy. The receptor source for this set is a human donor with HPV-associated anogenital cancer.

The chain recombines TRBV5-1 with TRBJ2-3, with D possibly being TRBD2 (7 bases). Germline V CDR1 and CDR2: SGHRS, YFSETQ. CDR3 length equals 17 residues. V lost 1 base and J 6 bases, leaving 21 bases between the germline ends. CDR3 in DNA: TGCGCCAGCAGCTTGTCGTTAGGGGGGGCCAACGGGGATACGCAGTATTTT. Protein: CASSLSLGGANGDTQYF.

This clone was detected only once. The gene calls are TRBV9 and TRBJ2-5; D is unclear. V was pared by 3 bases and J by 5 bases, with 11 bases between. This CDR3 has 13 amino acids. From germline, CDR1 is SGDLS and CDR2 YYNGEE. The CDR3 sequence: CASSGRKSETQYF. As DNA, the CDR3 is TGTGCCAGCAGCGGCAGAAAATCGGAGACCCAGTACTTC.

This clone was seen a single time. The chain employs TRBV2 and TRBJ1-2; TRBD1 matches at 7 bases. J was trimmed by 5 bases and V by 6 bases; bases with no gene match: 9. The CDR3 covers 14 residues. Germline V lookup: CDR1 SNHLY, CDR2 FYNNEI. The CDR3 DNA sequence: TGTGCCAGCAGCCCCAGACAGGGTTCTTATGGCTACACCTTC. Amino acids: CASSPRQGSYGYTF.

The chain carries TRBV4-3 and TRBJ2-6, with D perhaps matching TRBD2 (6 bases). Trimming pared 3 bases from V and 0 bases from J, leaving 9 bases between. The CDR3 extends over 16 amino acids. Germline V CDR1 and CDR2: LGHNA, YSLEER. The CDR3 protein is CASSQLEGSGANVLTF. Here the CDR3 DNA reads TGCGCCAGCAGCCAGCTGGAGGGCTCTGGGGCCAACGTCCTGACTTTC.

The gene calls are TRBV30 and TRBJ1-6; D possibly corresponds to TRBD1 (6 bases). Germline CDR1 GTSNPN, CDR2 SVGIG (reference sequence). The CDR3 consists of 15 residues. Trimming stripped 2 bases from V and 4 bases from J, with 12 bases between. CDR3: CAWSTGAGYNSPLHF. CDR3 DNA: TGTGCCTGGAGTACGGGGGCCGGGTATAATTCACCCCTCCACTTT.

This clone was counted once. The CDR3 bases are TGTGCCAGCAGCCTGGGACAGGGTCCCTACGAGCAGTACTTC. It encodes CASSLGQGPYEQYF. The chain has TRBV11-2 and TRBJ2-7; TRBD1 agrees at 9 bases. This CDR3 region has 14 residues. Germline CDR1 and CDR2: SGHAT and FQNNGV. The junction had 4 bases not matched to a gene; V was cut back by 5 bases and J by 2 bases.

This chain joins TRBV19 and TRBJ2-3, with D tentatively TRBD1 (5 bases). The CDR3 is 14 residues long. V lost 3 bases, J lost 4 bases, and 11 bases lay in between. CDR1 and CDR2 from the germline V gene are LNHDA and SQIVND (reference sequence). This chain's CDR3 is CASSMVLRADTQYF. The CDR3 bases are TGTGCCAGTAGTATGGTCCTCAGGGCAGATACGCAGTATTTT.

The chain carries TRBV5-1 and TRBJ2-7, with 7 bases matching TRBD1. The CDR3 contains 14 residues. After removal of 1 base from V and 2 bases from J, the junction contained 3 bases not matched to a gene. Germline CDR1 reads SGHRS; CDR2 reads YFSETQ. The CDR3 DNA is TGCGCCAGCAGCTTGACAGGGGAAACCTACGAGCAGTACTTC. Translation gives CASSLTGETYEQYF.

This clone was seen a single time. The chain carries TRBV11-3 and TRBJ2-2, with no clear D. This CDR3 is built from 12 residues. Germline lookup yields CDR1 SGHNT and CDR2 YENEEA. V gave up 1 base and J gave up 6 bases, with 3 bases separating them. This chain's CDR3 is CASSLAPGELFF. As DNA, the CDR3 is TGTGCCAGCAGCTTAGCACCCGGGGAGCTGTTTTTT.

V usage is TRBV13 and J usage is TRBJ2-7; D perhaps matches TRBD1 (5 bases). The CDR3 contains 13 residues. Germline V gives CDR1 PRHDT, CDR2 FYEKMQ (reference sequence). V was trimmed by 0 bases and J by 4 bases, leaving 7 bases between them. CDR3 sequence (DNA): TGTGCCAGCAGCTTAGGGCAGGGATACGAGCAGTACGTC. As protein: CASSLGQGYEQYV.

The chain employs TRBV13 and TRBJ2-2, with D perhaps matching TRBD1 or TRBD2 (5 bases each). Trimming stripped 3 bases from V and 4 bases from J, with 9 bases between. Per germline, CDR1 PRHDT and CDR2 FYEKMQ (reference sequence). CDR3 length equals 14 residues. CDR3 loop: CASSFERGTGELFF. The CDR3 DNA reads TGTGCCAGCAGCTTCGAGAGGGGCACCGGGGAGCTGTTTTTT.

V gene TRBV7-9 combines with J gene TRBJ2-1, with D perhaps matching TRBD2 (6 bases). The CDR3 is made up of 13 amino acids. Germline CDR1 reads SEHNR; CDR2 reads FQNEAQ (reference sequence). The V and J ends lost 5 bases and 8 bases respectively, with 13 bases between them. CDR3 residues: CASSQRGIHEQFF. CDR3 nucleotides: TGTGCCAGCAGCCAACGGGGGATCCATGAGCAGTTCTTC.

This rearrangement joins TRBV19 to TRBJ2-7; D gene ambiguous. The CDR3 runs 13 residues. Trimming shortened V by 0 bases and J by 2 bases, and 5 bases separated the two germline ends. The germline V gene has CDR1 LNHDA and CDR2 SQIVND (reference sequence). The CDR3 DNA follows: TGTGCCAGTAGTATAGATGCAGCCTACGAGCAGTACTTC. Its protein is CASSIDAAYEQYF.

V gene TRBV9 combines with J gene TRBJ2-5, with 12 positions matching TRBD2. V was pared by 2 bases and J by 2 bases, with 7 bases of the junction left unmatched. The germline V gene has CDR1 SGDLS and CDR2 YYNGEE. This CDR3 is 17 amino acids long. This CDR3 is CASSVGLAGGNQETQYF. DNA of the CDR3: TGTGCCAGCAGCGTGGGGCTAGCGGGGGGGAATCAAGAGACCCAGTACTTC. Together with reference TRBV9 and TRBJ2-5, the CDR3 gives the full variable domain: DSGVTQTPKHLITATGQRVTLRCSPRSGDLSVYWYQQSLDQGLQFLIQYYNGEERAKGNILERFSAQQFPDLHSELNLSSLELGDSALYFCASSVGLAGGNQETQYFGPGTRLLVL.

This chain links TRBV6-6 with TRBJ1-2; 9 bases match TRBD1. Losses at the gene ends were 5 bases for V and 3 bases for J; bases not matched to a gene: 7. The CDR3 totals 15 residues. Per germline, CDR1 MNHNY and CDR2 SVGAGI (reference sequence). CDR3 sequence: CASSDPGQGDYGYTF. The CDR3, as DNA: TGTGCCAGCAGTGATCCGGGACAGGGCGACTATGGCTACACCTTC.

CDR3 in amino acids: CASSLEGSGGTDTQYF. The CDR3 coding sequence is TGTGCCAGCAGCTTAGAGGGTAGCGGGGGCACAGATACGCAGTATTTT. This chain uses TRBV7-2 with TRBJ2-3, with TRBD2 matching over 8 bases. The CDR3 runs to 16 residues. Germline lookup yields CDR1 SGHTA and CDR2 FQGNSA. Trimming took 1 base from V and 1 from J; bases not matched to a gene: 4.

This chain uses TRBV6-5 with TRBJ1-1; unclear D gene. V lost 1 base and J 7 bases, leaving 13 bases between the germline ends. Germline CDR1 is MNHEY and CDR2 is SVGAGI. The CDR3 is made up of 14 amino acids. Here the CDR3 reads CASSYYIGSDEAFF. The CDR3 region has the DNA TGTGCCAGCAGTTACTATATCGGGTCAGATGAAGCTTTCTTT.

The chain uses TRBV5-1 and TRBJ2-5, with D perhaps matching TRBD2 (6 bases). The germline gives CDR1 SGHRS, CDR2 YFSETQ. The CDR3 has 13 amino acids. The V end lost 4 bases, the J end lost 3 bases, and 10 bases lay between the germline ends. CDR3 loop: CASSMLAKETQYF. CDR3 in DNA: TGCGCCAGCAGCATGCTAGCGAAAGAGACCCAGTACTTC.

The genes are TRBV5-6 and TRBJ1-5, with 11 bases aligning to TRBD1. J gave up 1 base and V 4 bases, and 7 bases lay outside the gene matches. The CDR3 has 17 amino acids. CDR1 is SGHDT, CDR2 YYEEEE, per germline. Here the CDR3 DNA reads TGTGCCAGCAGCCGGGGGACAGGGGGTTTGAGCAATCAGCCCCAGCATTTT. Its protein product is CASSRGTGGLSNQPQHF.

In DNA, the CDR3 is TGTGCCAGCAGCCGACTAGCGGGGGGGGACACCGGGGAGCTGTTTTTT. As protein: CASSRLAGGDTGELFF. The chain couples TRBV5-4 to TRBJ2-2; 14 bases align to TRBD2. With 4 bases clipped from V and 3 bases from J, the junction kept 2 bases outside the gene matches. Germline V CDR1 and CDR2: SGHNT, YYREEE (reference sequence). The CDR3 is made up of 16 amino acids. Variable domain in full (rest from reference TRBV5-4 and TRBJ2-2): ETGVTQSPTHLIKTRGQQVTLRCSSQSGHNTVSWYQQALGQGPQFIFQYYREEENGRGNFPPRFSGLQFPNYSSELNVNALELDDSALYLCASSRLAGGDTGELFFGEGSRLTVL.

The chain combines TRBV5-4 with TRBJ2-7, with D possibly being TRBD1 or TRBD2 (5 bases each). The V end lost 0 bases, the J end lost 2 bases, and 15 bases lay between the germline ends. From germline, CDR1 is SGHNT and CDR2 YYREEE (reference sequence). The CDR3 has 16 amino acids. CDR3: CASSLAAGTSTYEQYF. CDR3 coding DNA: TGTGCCAGCAGCTTGGCCGCCGGGACCTCCACCTACGAGCAGTACTTC. The entire variable domain, with the rest obtained from reference TRBV5-4 and TRBJ2-7, is as follows: ETGVTQSPTHLIKTRGQQVTLRCSSQSGHNTVSWYQQALGQGPQFIFQYYREEENGRGNFPPRFSGLQFPNYSSELNVNALELDDSALYLCASSLAAGTSTYEQYFGPGTRLTVT.

This clone was observed a handful of times. The CDR3 DNA is TGCGCCAGCAGCCAAGGTAGTGAAGCTTTCTTT. Translating it yields CASSQGSEAFF. This chain links TRBV4-1 with TRBJ1-1; no firm D call. CDR3 length: 11 residues. CDR1 is MGHRA, CDR2 YSYEKL, per germline. Trimming shortened V by 1 base and J by 7 bases, and 4 bases separated the two germline ends.

V is TRBV16 and J is TRBJ1-2, with TRBD1 identical over 10 bases. This CDR3 comprises 15 residues. Germline assignment: CDR1 KGHSY and CDR2 FQNENV. J was trimmed by 5 bases and V by 3 bases; bases with no gene match: 6. The DNA for the CDR3 is TGTGCCAGCAGCCAGGCCGGGACAGGGGCGTATGGCTACACCTTC. It yields the protein CASSQAGTGAYGYTF.

This clone showed up just once. V is TRBV29-1 and J is TRBJ2-7; 9 nucleotides line up with TRBD1. This CDR3 has 14 amino acids. CDR1 is SQVTM, CDR2 ANQGSEA, per germline. Losses at the gene ends were 3 bases for V and 7 bases for J; bases not matched to a gene: 10. The CDR3 DNA sequence: TGCAGCGTTGAGGAGGGGACAGGGTGGTCGGAGCAGTACTTC. It codes for CSVEEGTGWSEQYF.

The V call is TRBV7-7, the J call TRBJ2-2; perhaps D is TRBD1 or TRBD2 (5 bases each). Trimming removed 5 bases at V and 1 base at J, with 11 bases between. From germline, CDR1 is SSHAT and CDR2 FNYEAQ (reference sequence). This CDR3 region has 15 residues. CDR3 loop: CASSPGTLNTGELFF. In DNA form, the CDR3 reads TGTGCCAGCAGCCCGGGGACGCTGAACACCGGGGAGCTGTTTTTT.

Written as DNA, the CDR3 is TGTGCCAGCTCGACCGGGGGGCTGGGAGAAAAACTGTTTTTT. It specifies CASSTGGLGEKLFF. The chain joins TRBV18 to TRBJ1-4; D is perhaps TRBD1 (6 bases). The CDR3 loop spans 14 amino acids. CDR1 is KGHSH and CDR2 is LQKENI in the germline V gene. Deletions cut 6 bases from V and 8 bases from J, with 16 bases between.

The chain uses TRBV5-6 and TRBJ1-2, with 8 bases lining up with TRBD1. The V gene's germline CDR1 is SGHDT and CDR2 YYEEEE. The V and J ends lost 0 bases and 1 base, in that order; junction bases with no gene match: 2. The CDR3 consists of 15 residues. CDR3 in amino acids: CASSLAGGLNYGYTF. Here the CDR3 DNA reads TGTGCCAGCAGCTTGGCAGGGGGCCTTAACTATGGCTACACCTTC.

This clone was found once. The chain combines TRBV2 with TRBJ1-5; D ambiguous. V shed 7 bases and J shed 0 bases, with 10 bases lying between them. CDR3 length: 14 residues. From germline, CDR1 is SNHLY and CDR2 FYNNEI. The DNA for the CDR3 is TGTGCCAGCACCCGCGGGAATAGCAATCAGCCCCAGCATTTT. Amino acids: CASTRGNSNQPQHF.

The rearrangement uses TRBV30 and TRBJ1-1, with D possibly matching TRBD1 (6 bases). V was shortened by 2 bases and J by 0 bases, with 16 bases between the two germline ends. This CDR3 is 16 amino acids long. Germline V gene sequence: CDR1 GTSNPN, CDR2 SVGIG (reference sequence). The CDR3 DNA follows: TGTGCCTGGAGTAAGACTTCGACAGGAATGAACACTGAAGCTTTCTTT. This translates into CAWSKTSTGMNTEAFF.

The chain joins TRBV19 to TRBJ1-1; 8 bases line up with TRBD1. The CDR3 is 15 amino acids. V lost 6 bases, J lost 5 bases, and 11 bases stayed unmatched. Germline V CDR1 and CDR2: LNHDA, SQIVND (reference sequence). The CDR3 sequence: CASSTQGVGSTEAFF. The CDR3 nucleotides read TGTGCCAGTAGCACACAGGGGGTAGGAAGTACTGAAGCTTTCTTT.

The rearrangement joins TRBV7-6 to TRBJ1-2; D gene uncertain. The germline V gene has CDR1 SGHVS and CDR2 FNYEAQ. The CDR3 loop spans 13 amino acids. With 10 bases removed from V and 7 bases from J, the gap between germline ends came to 19 bases. The CDR3 here is CATLPGALSGYTF. The CDR3 nucleotides are TGTGCCACCCTCCCAGGTGCCCTCTCTGGCTACACCTTC.